Listed below are T cell receptor beta chains from one sample, sequenced in a study of control samples from healthy donors and cancer patients. Libraries were prepared by immunoSEQ multiplex PCR; TCRdb keeps only in-frame clonotypes and omits some of them. The table lists about 57,000 clones, about 91% of them singletons. What was sequenced was PBMCs. The receptors were sampled from a man between 25 and 39 years old with colorectal cancer. Both conserved end residues are part of each CDR3.

CDR3 protein	V gene	J gene
CASSPKHSSGVYNEQFF	TRBV6-4	TRBJ2-1
CASSLAGYGNTIYF	TRBV5-1	TRBJ1-3
CASSPRDASSYNSPLHF	TRBV19	TRBJ1-6
CASSSLGGDTQYF	TRBV6-5	TRBJ2-3
CASSSGSQAMYYGYTF	TRBV7-8	TRBJ1-2
CASSLPRGRGTEAFF	TRBV3-1/TRBV3-2	TRBJ1-1
CASSLGTGLSYNEQFF	TRBV11-2	TRBJ2-1
CASSQYPSNQPQHF	TRBV4-2	TRBJ1-5
CASSQRAGVGGELFF	TRBV3-1/TRBV3-2	TRBJ2-2
CATSDPTAGTEAFF	TRBV24-1	TRBJ1-1
CASSLVELNTEAFF	TRBV5-4	TRBJ1-1
CASTTTSRGEAFF	TRBV12-3/TRBV12-4	TRBJ1-1
CASSWAGYGYTF	TRBV19	TRBJ1-2